This TCR beta chain is drawn from a study of CD4 and CD8 cells across lung adenocarcinoma regions. TCRdb itself ran the PCR reads through MiXCR, one entry per CDR3 protein. The sample holds about 8,400 distinct CDR3 sequences, more than 55% seen once. Trimming cost V 6 bases and J 1 base, with 9 bases left between them. Germline V gene sequence: CDR1 MNHEY, CDR2 SVGAGI. The CDR3 is 13 amino acids. The patients had localized lung adenocarcinoma, a non-small cell subtype. This TCR was recovered from a female donor with lung adenocarcinoma. The CD4 and CD8 labels of this study may be unreliable. Input material: CD4+ T cells from the center of a lung tumor. This sequence joins TRBV6-5 and TRBJ1-1, with D unclear. The CDR3 reads CASSYGGNTEAFF. CDR3 in DNA: TGTGCCAGCAGCTACGGAGGGAACACTGAAGCTTTCTTT.